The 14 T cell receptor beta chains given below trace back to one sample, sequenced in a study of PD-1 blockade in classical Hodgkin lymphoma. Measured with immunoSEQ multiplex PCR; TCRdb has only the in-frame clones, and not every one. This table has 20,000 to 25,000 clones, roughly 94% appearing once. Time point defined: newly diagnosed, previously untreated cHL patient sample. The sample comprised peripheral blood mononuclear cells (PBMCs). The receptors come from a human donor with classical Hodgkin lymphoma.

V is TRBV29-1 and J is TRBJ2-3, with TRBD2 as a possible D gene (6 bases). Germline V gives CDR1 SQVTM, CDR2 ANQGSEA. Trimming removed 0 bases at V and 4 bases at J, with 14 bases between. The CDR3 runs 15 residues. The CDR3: CSVEDPWRVADTQYF. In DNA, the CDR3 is TGCAGCGTTGAAGATCCATGGAGGGTAGCAGATACGCAGTATTTT.

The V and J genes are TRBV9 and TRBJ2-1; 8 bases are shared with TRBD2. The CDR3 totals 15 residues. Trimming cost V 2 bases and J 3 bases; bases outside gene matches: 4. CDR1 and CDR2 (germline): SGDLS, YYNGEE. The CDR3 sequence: CASSVVGLDYNEQFF. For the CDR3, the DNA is TGTGCCAGCAGCGTGGTGGGACTAGACTACAATGAGCAGTTCTTC.

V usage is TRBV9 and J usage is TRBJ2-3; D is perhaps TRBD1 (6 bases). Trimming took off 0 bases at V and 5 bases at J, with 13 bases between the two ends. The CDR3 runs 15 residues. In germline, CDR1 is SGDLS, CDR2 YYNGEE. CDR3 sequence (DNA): TGTGCCAGCAGCGTAGCTACCAGGGGCGGAGATACGCAGTATTTT. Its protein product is CASSVATRGGDTQYF.

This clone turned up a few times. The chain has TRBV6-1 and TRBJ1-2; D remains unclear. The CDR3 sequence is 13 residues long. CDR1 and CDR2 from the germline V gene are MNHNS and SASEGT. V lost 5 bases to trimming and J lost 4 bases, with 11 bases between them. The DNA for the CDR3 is TGTGCCAGCAGTCAGACGATTTTCTATGGCTACACCTTC. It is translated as CASSQTIFYGYTF.

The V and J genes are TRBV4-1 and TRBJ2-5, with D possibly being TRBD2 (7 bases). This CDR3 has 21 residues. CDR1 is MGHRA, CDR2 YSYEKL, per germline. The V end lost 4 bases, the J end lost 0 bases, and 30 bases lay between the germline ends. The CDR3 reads CASSRTSVRGPPTGNQETQYF. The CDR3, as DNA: TGCGCCAGCAGCCGCACGTCGGTGCGGGGGCCGCCGACCGGAAACCAAGAGACCCAGTACTTC.

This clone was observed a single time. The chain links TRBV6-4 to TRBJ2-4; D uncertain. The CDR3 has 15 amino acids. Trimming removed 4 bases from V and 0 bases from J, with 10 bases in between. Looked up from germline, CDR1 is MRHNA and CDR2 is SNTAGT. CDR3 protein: CASSAQTVAKNIQYF. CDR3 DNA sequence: TGTGCCAGCAGTGCCCAAACTGTAGCCAAAAACATTCAGTACTTC.

CDR3 residues: CASSYPQGGEKLFF. The CDR3 DNA follows: TGTGCCAGCAGTTATCCCCAGGGAGGAGAAAAACTGTTTTTT. The J gene is TRBJ1-4, the V gene TRBV6-6, with D perhaps TRBD1 (5 bases). CDR1 is MNHNY, CDR2 SVGAGI, per germline (reference sequence). Trimming left V 3 bases short and J 8 bases short, with 13 bases between. The CDR3 is 14 residues long.

CDR3 region: CASRIGSGANVLTF. CDR3 coding DNA: TGTGCCAGCAGAATAGGCTCTGGGGCCAACGTCCTGACTTTC. The rearrangement joins TRBV6-5 to TRBJ2-6; D unclear. With 6 bases removed from V and 0 bases from J, the gap between germline ends came to 6 bases. CDR3 length: 14 amino acids. CDR1 is MNHEY and CDR2 is SVGAGI in the germline V gene.

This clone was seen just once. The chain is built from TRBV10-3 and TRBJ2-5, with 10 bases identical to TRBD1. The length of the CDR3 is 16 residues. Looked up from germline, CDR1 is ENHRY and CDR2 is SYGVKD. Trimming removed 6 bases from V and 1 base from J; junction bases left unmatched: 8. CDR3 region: CAIRTGGGGPQETQYF. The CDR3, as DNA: TGTGCCATCAGGACAGGGGGCGGGGGCCCCCAAGAGACCCAGTACTTC.

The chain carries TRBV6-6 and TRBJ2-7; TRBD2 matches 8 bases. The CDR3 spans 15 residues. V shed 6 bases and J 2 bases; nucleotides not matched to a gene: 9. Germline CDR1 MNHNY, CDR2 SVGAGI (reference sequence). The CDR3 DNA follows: TGTGCCAGCAGCCCCTACGGGGGGGGCACCTACGAGCAGTACTTC. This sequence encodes CASSPYGGGTYEQYF.

The CDR3 DNA reads TGTGCCAGAAGCATCGGGGGTTCCGGGGAGCTGTTTTTT. Its protein product is CARSIGGSGELFF. V gene TRBV5-3 combines with J gene TRBJ2-2, with D possibly TRBD2 on 6 matching bases. TRBV5-3 has ORF status, its function being uncertain. CDR3 length: 13 amino acids. Trimming took off 4 bases at V and 6 bases at J, with 10 bases between the two ends.

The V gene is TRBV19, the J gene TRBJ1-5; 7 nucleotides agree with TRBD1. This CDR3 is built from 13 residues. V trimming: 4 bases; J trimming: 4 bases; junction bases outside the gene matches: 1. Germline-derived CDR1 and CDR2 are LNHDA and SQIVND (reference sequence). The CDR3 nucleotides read TGTGCCAGTAGTAGGGACAGAAATCAGCCCCAGCATTTT. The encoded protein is CASSRDRNQPQHF. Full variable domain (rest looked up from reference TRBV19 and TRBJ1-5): DGGITQSPKYLFRKEGQNVTLSCEQNLNHDAMYWYRQDPGQGLRLIYYSQIVNDFQKGDIAEGYSVSREKKESFPLTVTSAQKNPTAFYLCASSRDRNQPQHFGDGTRLSIL.

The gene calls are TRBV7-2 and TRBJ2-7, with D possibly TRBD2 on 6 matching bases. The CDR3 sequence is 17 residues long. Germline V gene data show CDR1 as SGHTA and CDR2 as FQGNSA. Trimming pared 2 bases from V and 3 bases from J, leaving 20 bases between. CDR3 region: CASSLLQSGLHLYEQYF. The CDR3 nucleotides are TGTGCCAGCAGCTTATTGCAATCGGGACTCCATCTCTACGAGCAGTACTTC.

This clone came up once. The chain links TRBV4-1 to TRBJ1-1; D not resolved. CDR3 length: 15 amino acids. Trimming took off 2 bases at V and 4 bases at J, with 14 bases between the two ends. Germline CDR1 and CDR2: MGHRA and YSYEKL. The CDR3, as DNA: TGCGCCAGCAGCCAATACACGGGCCCGAGCACTGAAGCTTTCTTT. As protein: CASSQYTGPSTEAFF.